These 12 T cell receptor beta chains originate from one sample sequenced in a study of blood T cell repertoires in COVID-19. Clones were sequenced by immunoSEQ multiplex PCR, and TCRdb holds only the in-frame ones, with some missing. This sample has roughly 92,000 clones, with around 90% found just once. The sequenced sample consisted of peripheral blood. The receptors derive from a woman of 80 years or more with active or convalescent COVID-19.

The table lists this clone with a count of one. J is TRBJ2-5 and V is TRBV7-2; weak D call: TRBD1 (8 bases). The CDR3 consists of 15 residues. Deletions cut 5 bases from V and 5 bases from J, with 18 bases between. Germline lookup yields CDR1 SGHTA and CDR2 FQGNSA. The CDR3 protein is CASSQRQQGGETQYF. CDR3 nucleotide sequence: TGTGCCAGCAGCCAACGACAACAGGGGGGGGAGACCCAGTACTTC.

The CDR3 sequence is CATSRRGQGVYNEQFF. CDR3 DNA sequence: TGTGCCACCAGTCGACGGGGGCAGGGGGTCTACAATGAGCAGTTCTTC. The rearrangement joins TRBV24-1 to TRBJ2-1, with D possibly TRBD1 on 7 matching bases. Trimming left V 6 bases short and J 3 bases short, with 17 bases between. The CDR3 contains 16 residues. Germline CDR1 is KGHDR and CDR2 is SFDVKD.

The V and J genes are TRBV18 and TRBJ1-5, with TRBD1 as a possible D gene (5 bases). Trimming took 5 bases from V and 5 from J, leaving 13 bases between them. CDR1 KGHSH and CDR2 LQKENI come from the germline V gene. CDR3 size: 14 residues. In nucleotides, the CDR3 is TGTGCCAGCTCATCGGACACCCTCGATCAGCCCCAGCATTTT. Its protein is CASSSDTLDQPQHF.

The chain uses TRBV27 and TRBJ1-1; the match to TRBD1 covers 10 bases. The V gene end was trimmed by 5 bases and the J gene end by 11 bases; junction bases not matched to a gene: 11. Germline V lookup: CDR1 MNHEY, CDR2 SMNVEV (reference sequence). This CDR3 is built from 14 residues. As DNA, the CDR3 is TGTGCCAGCAGTCTACTGATGGGACAGGGGACGGCTTTCTTT. It specifies CASSLLMGQGTAFF.

This chain joins TRBV5-1 and TRBJ1-4, with D possibly matching TRBD1 (6 bases). Per germline, CDR1 SGHRS and CDR2 YFSETQ. The length of the CDR3 is 13 residues. The V end lost 5 bases, the J end lost 7 bases, and 12 bases lay between the germline ends. The DNA of the CDR3 is TGCGCCAGCAGTATAGAAGGGGGTGAAAAACTGTTTTTT. Its protein product is CASSIEGGEKLFF.

The V and J genes are TRBV9 and TRBJ2-1; 7 bases match TRBD2. The CDR3 is made up of 15 amino acids. The V and J ends lost 3 bases and 0 bases, in that order; junction bases with no gene match: 3. Per the germline V gene, CDR1 is SGDLS and CDR2 is YYNGEE. The CDR3: CASSGRTSSYNEQFF. The CDR3 DNA sequence: TGTGCCAGCAGCGGACGGACTAGCTCCTACAATGAGCAGTTCTTC.

This clone was seen only a few times. The chain couples TRBV5-6 to TRBJ1-1, with D hard to call. This CDR3 has 14 residues. V gave up 1 base and J gave up 4 bases, with 11 bases separating them. Germline V gives CDR1 SGHDT, CDR2 YYEEEE. CDR3 DNA: TGTGCCAGCAGCTTGAGTCAGGTGGCCACTGAAGCTTTCTTT. Translated, it gives CASSLSQVATEAFF. Full variable domain (remainder filled in from reference TRBV5-6 and TRBJ1-1): DAGVTQSPTHLIKTRGQQVTLRCSPKSGHDTVSWYQQALGQGPQFIFQYYEEEERQRGNFPDRFSGHQFPNYSSELNVNALLLGDSALYLCASSLSQVATEAFFGQGTRLTVV.

The chain links TRBV7-2 to TRBJ1-3, with D perhaps TRBD1 (6 bases). Trimming pared 5 bases from V and 3 bases from J, leaving 11 bases between. This CDR3 has 14 amino acids. Germline lookup yields CDR1 SGHTA and CDR2 FQGNSA. The CDR3 sequence is CASSLGTNGNTIYF. For the CDR3, the DNA is TGTGCCAGCAGCCTCGGGACAAATGGAAACACCATATATTTT.

V gene TRBV18 combines with J gene TRBJ1-5, with 7 bases fitting TRBD1. Germline loops: CDR1 KGHSH, CDR2 LQKENI. V was clipped by 2 bases and J by 9 bases; unmatched bases: 10. The CDR3 is 15 residues long. As DNA, the CDR3 is TGTGCCAGCTCACCAAGCACAGGGGCCCAAGGGCCCCAGCATTTT. Encoded protein: CASSPSTGAQGPQHF.

This chain links TRBV19 with TRBJ1-2; TRBD1 might be the D (5 bases). The CDR3 contains 13 residues. V was cut by 5 bases and J by 6 bases, with 13 bases left in between. Per germline, CDR1 LNHDA and CDR2 SQIVND (reference sequence). As DNA, the CDR3 is TGTGCCAGTAGTTCCAGGGCAAGGGATGGCTACACCTTC. It is translated as CASSSRARDGYTF.

V and J are TRBV9 and TRBJ2-3; tentative D call: TRBD1 (6 bases). Looked up from germline, CDR1 is SGDLS and CDR2 is YYNGEE. Trimming removed 0 bases from V and 0 bases from J, with 8 bases in between. CDR3 size: 15 residues. CDR3 region: CASSVVGASTDTQYF. The DNA of the CDR3 is TGTGCCAGCAGCGTAGTGGGGGCTAGCACAGATACGCAGTATTTT.

V and J are TRBV6-6 and TRBJ1-1; maybe TRBD1 (5 bases). Germline CDR1 is MNHNY and CDR2 is SVGAGI (reference sequence). Trimming cost V 6 bases and J 3 bases, with 8 bases left between them. The CDR3 loop spans 12 amino acids. CDR3 DNA sequence: TGTGCCAGCAGGGGGGGTGACACTGAAGCTTTCTTT. Translation: CASRGGDTEAFF.